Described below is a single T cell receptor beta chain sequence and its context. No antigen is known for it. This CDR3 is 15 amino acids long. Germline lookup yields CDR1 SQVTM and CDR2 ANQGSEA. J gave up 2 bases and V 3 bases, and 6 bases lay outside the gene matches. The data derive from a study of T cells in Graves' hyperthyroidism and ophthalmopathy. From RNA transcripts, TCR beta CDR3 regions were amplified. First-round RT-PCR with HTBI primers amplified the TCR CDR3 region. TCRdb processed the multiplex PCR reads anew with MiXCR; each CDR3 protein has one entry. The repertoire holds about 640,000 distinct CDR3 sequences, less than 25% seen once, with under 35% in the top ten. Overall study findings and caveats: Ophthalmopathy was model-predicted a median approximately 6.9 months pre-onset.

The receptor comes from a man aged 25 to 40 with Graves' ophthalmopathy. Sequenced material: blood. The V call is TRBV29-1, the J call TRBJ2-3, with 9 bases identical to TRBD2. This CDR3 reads CSVDGAGGSTDTQYF. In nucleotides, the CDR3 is TGCAGCGTTGACGGAGCGGGAGGTTCCACAGATACGCAGTATTTT.